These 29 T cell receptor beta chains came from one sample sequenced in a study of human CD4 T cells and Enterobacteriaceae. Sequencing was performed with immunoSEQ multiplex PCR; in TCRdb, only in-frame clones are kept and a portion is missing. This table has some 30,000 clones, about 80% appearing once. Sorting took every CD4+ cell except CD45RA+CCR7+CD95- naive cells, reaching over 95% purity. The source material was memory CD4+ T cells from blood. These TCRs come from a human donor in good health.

CDR3 protein: CASSFVGVYEQYF. Written as DNA, the CDR3 is TGTGCCAGCAGCTTCGTCGGGGTCTACGAGCAGTACTTC. V and J are TRBV7-2 and TRBJ2-7, with a weak D call TRBD2 (5 bases). Germline V gene sequence: CDR1 SGHTA, CDR2 FQGNSA. This CDR3 spans 13 amino acids. V was clipped by 3 bases and J by 3 bases, with 9 bases between them.

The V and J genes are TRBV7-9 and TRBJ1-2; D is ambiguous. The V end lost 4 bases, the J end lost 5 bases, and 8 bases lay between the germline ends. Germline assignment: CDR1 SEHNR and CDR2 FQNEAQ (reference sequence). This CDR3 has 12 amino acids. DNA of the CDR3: TGTGCCAGCAGCTCGGATCCGTATGGCTACACCTTC. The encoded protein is CASSSDPYGYTF.

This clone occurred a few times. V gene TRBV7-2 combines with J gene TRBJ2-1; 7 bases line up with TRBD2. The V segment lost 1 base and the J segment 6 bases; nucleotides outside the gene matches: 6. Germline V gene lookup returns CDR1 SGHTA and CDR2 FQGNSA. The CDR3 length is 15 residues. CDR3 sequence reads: CASSLGSGFTNEQFF. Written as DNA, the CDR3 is TGTGCCAGCAGCTTAGGTAGCGGGTTTACCAATGAGCAGTTCTTC.

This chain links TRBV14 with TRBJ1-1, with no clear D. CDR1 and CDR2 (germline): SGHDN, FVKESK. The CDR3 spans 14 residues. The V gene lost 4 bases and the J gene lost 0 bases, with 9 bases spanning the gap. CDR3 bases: TGTGCCAGCAGCCTTCTTGGGGTGAACACTGAAGCTTTCTTT. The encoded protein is CASSLLGVNTEAFF.

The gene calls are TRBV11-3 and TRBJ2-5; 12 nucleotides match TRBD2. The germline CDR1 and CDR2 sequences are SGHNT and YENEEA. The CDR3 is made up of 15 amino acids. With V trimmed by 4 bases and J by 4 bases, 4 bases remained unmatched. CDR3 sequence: CASSSTSGSAETQYF. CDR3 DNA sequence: TGTGCCAGCAGCTCGACTAGCGGGAGTGCAGAGACCCAGTACTTC. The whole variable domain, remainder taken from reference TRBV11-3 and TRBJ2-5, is EAGVVQSPRYKIIEKKQPVAFWCNPISGHNTLYWYLQNLGQGPELLIRYENEEAVDDSQLPKDRFSAERLKGVDSTLKIQPAELGDSAVYLCASSSTSGSAETQYFGPGTRLLVL.

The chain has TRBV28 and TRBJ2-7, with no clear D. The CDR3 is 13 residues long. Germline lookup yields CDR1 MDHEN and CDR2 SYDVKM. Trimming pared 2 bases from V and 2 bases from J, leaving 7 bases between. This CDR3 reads CASSLSPTYEQYF. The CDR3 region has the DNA TGTGCCAGCAGTTTAAGTCCTACCTACGAGCAGTACTTC.

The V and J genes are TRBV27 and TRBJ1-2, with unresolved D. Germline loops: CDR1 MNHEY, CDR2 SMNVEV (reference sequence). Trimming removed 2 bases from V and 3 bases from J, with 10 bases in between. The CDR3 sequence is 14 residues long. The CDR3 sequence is CASSLNRRDYGYTF. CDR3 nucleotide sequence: TGTGCCAGCAGTTTAAACAGACGGGACTATGGCTACACCTTC.

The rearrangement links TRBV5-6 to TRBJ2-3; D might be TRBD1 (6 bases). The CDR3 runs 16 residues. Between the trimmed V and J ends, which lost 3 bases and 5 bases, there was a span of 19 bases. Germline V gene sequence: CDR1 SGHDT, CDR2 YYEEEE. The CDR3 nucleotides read TGTGCCAGCAGCTCACCAGACAACAGGGCGTTAGATACGCAGTATTTT. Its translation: CASSSPDNRALDTQYF. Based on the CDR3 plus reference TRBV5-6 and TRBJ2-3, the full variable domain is DAGVTQSPTHLIKTRGQQVTLRCSPKSGHDTVSWYQQALGQGPQFIFQYYEEEERQRGNFPDRFSGHQFPNYSSELNVNALLLGDSALYLCASSSPDNRALDTQYFGPGTRLTVL.

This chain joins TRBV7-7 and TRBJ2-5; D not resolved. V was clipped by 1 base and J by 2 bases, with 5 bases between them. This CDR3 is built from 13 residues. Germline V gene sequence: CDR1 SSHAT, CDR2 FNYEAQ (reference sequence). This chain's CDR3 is CASSLDTQETQYF. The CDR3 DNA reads TGTGCCAGCAGCTTAGACACACAAGAGACCCAGTACTTC.

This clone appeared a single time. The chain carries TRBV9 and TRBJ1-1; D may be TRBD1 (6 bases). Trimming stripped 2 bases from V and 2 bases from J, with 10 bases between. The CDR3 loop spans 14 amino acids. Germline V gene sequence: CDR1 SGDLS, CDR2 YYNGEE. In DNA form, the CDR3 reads TGTGCCAGCAGCGTGGGGACACACAACACTGAAGCTTTCTTT. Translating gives CASSVGTHNTEAFF.

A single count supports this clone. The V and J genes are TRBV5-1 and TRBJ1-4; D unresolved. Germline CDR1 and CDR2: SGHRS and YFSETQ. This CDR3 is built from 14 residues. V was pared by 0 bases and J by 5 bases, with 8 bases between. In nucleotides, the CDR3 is TGCGCCAGCAGCTTGGTTGTGGGAAATGAAAAACTGTTTTTT. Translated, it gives CASSLVVGNEKLFF.

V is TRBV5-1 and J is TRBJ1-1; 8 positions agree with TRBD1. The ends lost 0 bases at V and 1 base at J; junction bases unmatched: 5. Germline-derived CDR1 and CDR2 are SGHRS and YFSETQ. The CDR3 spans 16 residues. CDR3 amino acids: CASSLADREPNTEAFF. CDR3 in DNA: TGCGCCAGCAGCTTGGCGGACAGGGAACCGAACACTGAAGCTTTCTTT.

CDR3 loop: CASTGTGAYGYTF. The CDR3 DNA reads TGTGCCAGCACCGGGACAGGGGCCTATGGCTACACCTTC. The chain has TRBV27 and TRBJ1-2, with 10 bases aligning to TRBD1. The junction had 3 bases not matched to a gene; V was cut back by 7 bases and J by 4 bases. CDR1 and CDR2 from the germline V gene are MNHEY and SMNVEV (reference sequence). CDR3 size: 13 residues.

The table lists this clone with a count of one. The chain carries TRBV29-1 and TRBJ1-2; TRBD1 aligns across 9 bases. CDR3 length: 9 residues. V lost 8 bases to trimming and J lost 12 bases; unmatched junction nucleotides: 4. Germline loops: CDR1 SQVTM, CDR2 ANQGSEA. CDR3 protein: CSIGQGHTF. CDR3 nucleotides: TGCAGCATAGGACAGGGGCACACCTTC.

In nucleotides, the CDR3 is TGTGCCAGCAGTGCTCACTGGACAGGGTCACAAGAGACCCAGTACTTC. Translated: CASSAHWTGSQETQYF. The chain joins TRBV28 to TRBJ2-5; 8 nucleotides align to TRBD1. CDR1 is MDHEN, CDR2 SYDVKM, per germline. V trimming: 5 bases; J trimming: 2 bases; junction bases outside the gene matches: 10. The CDR3 covers 16 residues.

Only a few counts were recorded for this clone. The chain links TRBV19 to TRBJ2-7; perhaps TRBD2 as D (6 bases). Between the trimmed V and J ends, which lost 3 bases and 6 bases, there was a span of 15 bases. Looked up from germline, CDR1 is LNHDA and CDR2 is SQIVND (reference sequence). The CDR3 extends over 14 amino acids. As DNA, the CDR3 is TGTGCCAGTAGTATTGGAGGGAAGGTTGGCGAGCAGTACTTC. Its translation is CASSIGGKVGEQYF.

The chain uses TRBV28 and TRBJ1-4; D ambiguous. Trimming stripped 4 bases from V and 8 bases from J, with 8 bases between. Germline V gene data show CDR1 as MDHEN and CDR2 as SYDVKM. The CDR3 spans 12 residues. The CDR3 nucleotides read TGTGCCAGCAGTTCGGGTTGGGAAAAACTGTTTTTT. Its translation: CASSSGWEKLFF.

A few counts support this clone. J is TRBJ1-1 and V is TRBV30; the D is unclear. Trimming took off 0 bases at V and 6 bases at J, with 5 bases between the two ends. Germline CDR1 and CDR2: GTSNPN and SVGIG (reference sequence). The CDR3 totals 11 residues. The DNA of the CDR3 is TGTGCCTGGAGTGTATACGCTGAAGCTTTCTTT. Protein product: CAWSVYAEAFF.

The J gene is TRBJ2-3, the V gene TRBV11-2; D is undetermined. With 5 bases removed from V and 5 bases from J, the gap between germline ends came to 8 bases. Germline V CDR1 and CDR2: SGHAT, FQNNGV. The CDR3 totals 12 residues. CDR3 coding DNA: TGTGCCAGCAGCCAATCGGGAGATACGCAGTATTTT. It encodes CASSQSGDTQYF. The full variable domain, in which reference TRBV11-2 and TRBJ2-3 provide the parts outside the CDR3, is EAGVAQSPRYKIIEKRQSVAFWCNPISGHATLYWYQQILGQGPKLLIQFQNNGVVDDSQLPKDRFSAERLKGVDSTLKIQPAKLEDSAVYLCASSQSGDTQYFGPGTRLTVL.

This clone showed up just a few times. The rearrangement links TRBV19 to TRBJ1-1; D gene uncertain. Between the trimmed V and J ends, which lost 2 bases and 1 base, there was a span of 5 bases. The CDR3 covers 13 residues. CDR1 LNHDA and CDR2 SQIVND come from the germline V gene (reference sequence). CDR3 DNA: TGTGCCAGTAGTATAAACAGGAACACTGAAGCTTTCTTT. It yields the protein CASSINRNTEAFF.

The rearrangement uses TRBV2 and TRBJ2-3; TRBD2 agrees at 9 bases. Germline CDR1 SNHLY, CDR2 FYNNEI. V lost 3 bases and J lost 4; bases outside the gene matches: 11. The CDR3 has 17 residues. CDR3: CASSDPQGREGSDTQYF. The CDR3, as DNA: TGTGCCAGCAGTGATCCCCAGGGGCGGGAGGGATCAGATACGCAGTATTTT.

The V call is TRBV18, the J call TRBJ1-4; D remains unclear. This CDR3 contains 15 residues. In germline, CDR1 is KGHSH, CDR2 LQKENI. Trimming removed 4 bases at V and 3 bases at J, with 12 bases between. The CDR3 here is CASSHSGGPNEKLFF. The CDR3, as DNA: TGTGCCAGCTCACATAGCGGCGGACCTAATGAAAAACTGTTTTTT.

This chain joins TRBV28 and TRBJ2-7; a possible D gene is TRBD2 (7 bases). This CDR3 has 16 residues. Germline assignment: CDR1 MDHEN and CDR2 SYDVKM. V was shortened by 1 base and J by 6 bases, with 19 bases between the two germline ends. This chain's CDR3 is CASSLSGEGGRGEQYF. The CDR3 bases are TGTGCCAGCAGTTTATCAGGAGAGGGGGGGAGAGGCGAGCAGTACTTC.

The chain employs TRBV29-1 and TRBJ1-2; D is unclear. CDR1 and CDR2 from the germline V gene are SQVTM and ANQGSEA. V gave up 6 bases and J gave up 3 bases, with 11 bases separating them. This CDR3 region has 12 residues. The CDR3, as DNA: TGCAGCGTGGCGGGAGCACACTATGGCTACACCTTC. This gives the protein CSVAGAHYGYTF. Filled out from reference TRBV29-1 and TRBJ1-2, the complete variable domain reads SAVISQKPSRDICQRGTSLTIQCQVDSQVTMMFWYRQQPGQSLTLIATANQGSEATYESGFVIDKFPISRPNLTFSTLTVSNMSPEDSSIYLCSVAGAHYGYTFGSGTRLTVV.

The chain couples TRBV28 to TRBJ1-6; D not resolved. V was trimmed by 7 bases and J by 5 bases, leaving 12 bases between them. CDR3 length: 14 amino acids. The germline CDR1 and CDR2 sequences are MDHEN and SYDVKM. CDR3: CASNPARDNSPLHF. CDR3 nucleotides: TGTGCCAGCAACCCCGCGCGGGATAATTCACCCCTCCACTTT.

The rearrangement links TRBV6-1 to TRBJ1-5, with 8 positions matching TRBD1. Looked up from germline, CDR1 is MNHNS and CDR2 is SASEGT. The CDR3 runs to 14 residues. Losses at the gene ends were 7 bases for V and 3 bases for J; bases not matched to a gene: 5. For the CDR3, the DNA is TGTGCCAGCATCGACAGGGGCGCCAATCAGCCCCAGCATTTT. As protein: CASIDRGANQPQHF.

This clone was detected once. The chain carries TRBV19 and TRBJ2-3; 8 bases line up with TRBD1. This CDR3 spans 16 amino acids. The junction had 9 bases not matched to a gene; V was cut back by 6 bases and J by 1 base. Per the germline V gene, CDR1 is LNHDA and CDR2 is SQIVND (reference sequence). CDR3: CASSRTGTGGTDTQYF. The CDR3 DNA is TGTGCCAGTAGCAGAACCGGGACAGGAGGCACAGATACGCAGTATTTT.

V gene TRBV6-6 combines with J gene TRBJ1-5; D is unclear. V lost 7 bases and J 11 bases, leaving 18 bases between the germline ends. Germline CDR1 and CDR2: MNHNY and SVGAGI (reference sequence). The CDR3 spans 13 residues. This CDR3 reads CASTDGLASAQHF. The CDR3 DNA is TGTGCCAGCACTGATGGGCTCGCCTCGGCCCAGCATTTT.

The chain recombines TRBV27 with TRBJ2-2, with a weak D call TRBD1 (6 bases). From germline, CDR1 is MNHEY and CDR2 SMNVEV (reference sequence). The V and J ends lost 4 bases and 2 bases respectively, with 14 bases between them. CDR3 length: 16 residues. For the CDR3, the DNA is TGTGCCAGCAGTTCACAGGCAGGGGCCAACACCGGGGAGCTGTTTTTT. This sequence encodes CASSSQAGANTGELFF.